These T cell receptor beta chains were read from a single sample in a study of cytomegalovirus exposure and HLA in healthy donors. Measured with immunoSEQ multiplex PCR; TCRdb has only the in-frame clones, and not every one. The sample has approximately 160,000 clones, roughly 80% seen once. The sequenced sample was PBMCs. The receptors derive from a woman between 18 and 29 years old in good health and CMV-seronegative. Each CDR3 is given with its conserved first and last residue. The D gene is left open where the match is weak. Only some rows state a clone size, as once, few, many or a class for expanded clones.

>TRBJ2-5|NA|TRBV19|NA
TGTGCCAGTAGTACAACGGGGGTGGAGACCCAGTACTTC
CASSTTGVETQYF
>TRBJ1-1|few|TRBV10-3|TRBD1
TGTGCCATCAGTGAGCCCGGGACAGGGAACACTGAAGCTTTCTTT
CAISEPGTGNTEAFF
>TRBJ2-7|NA|TRBV5-4|TRBD1
TGTGCCAGCAGCCACCGGGACAGCTACGAGCAGTACTTC
CASSHRDSYEQYF
>TRBJ1-4|few|TRBV5-1|NA
TGCGCCAGCAGCGTAGACACCCCTAATGAAAAACTGTTTTTT
CASSVDTPNEKLFF
>TRBJ1-5|few|TRBV7-2|NA
TGTGCCAGCAGCTACAGGGCCCAGCCCCAGCATTTT
CASSYRAQPQHF
>TRBJ1-2|NA|TRBV29-1|NA
TGCAGCGTTGAAGTTGGGCCTGGCTACACCTTC
CSVEVGPGYTF
>TRBJ2-1|NA|TRBV19|NA
TGTGCCAGTAGTATCACGGGCAGGGGAAACTACAATGAGCAGTTCTTC
CASSITGRGNYNEQFF
>TRBJ2-2|few|TRBV19|NA
TGTGCCAGTAGTAGCGGGCTAGCGTTTGCCTGGGAGCTGTTTTTT
CASSSGLAFAWELFF
>TRBJ2-7|once|TRBV6-6|NA
TGTGCCAGCAGTATCCCCGGGACTGACGAGCAGTACTTC
CASSIPGTDEQYF
>TRBJ1-1|few|TRBV6-5|NA
TGTGCCAGCAGGTCCCCCTCCAACAGGGATAGAGCTTTCTTT
CASRSPSNRDRAFF
>TRBJ1-4|NA|TRBV19|TRBD1
TGTGCCAGTAGGTCGGGACAGACAACTAATGAAAAACTGTTTTTT
CASRSGQTTNEKLFF
>TRBJ1-1|NA|TRBV5-1|NA
TGCGCCAGCAGCTACCGACTGAACGCTGAAGCTTTCTTT
CASSYRLNAEAFF
>TRBJ2-7|NA|TRBV9|TRBD2
TGTGCCAGCAGCGCGGGACTAGCCGAACTCTACGAGCAGTACTTC
CASSAGLAELYEQYF
>TRBJ1-1|NA|TRBV6-1|TRBD1
TGTGCCAGCAGTGGGACAGGGATATTGAACACTGAAGCTTTCTTT
CASSGTGILNTEAFF
>TRBJ1-4|NA|TRBV6-6|NA
TGTGCCGGTTGGACAGTGAGTGAAAAACTGTTTTTT
CAGWTVSEKLFF
>TRBJ2-2|NA|TRBV5-1|TRBD2
TGCGCCAGCAGCTTAGCGGGAGGGGGCACCGGGGAGCTGTTTTTT
CASSLAGGGTGELFF
>TRBJ1-5|few|TRBV27|NA
TGTGCCAGCAGTACCAGAGGGATGGGTCAGCCCCAGCATTTT
CASSTRGMGQPQHF
>TRBJ2-5|NA|TRBV28|TRBD2
TGTGCCAGCAGTTTCCCTAGCGGGAGGTACCAAGAGACCCAGTACTTC
CASSFPSGRYQETQYF
>TRBJ2-1|NA|TRBV29-1|TRBD2
TGCAGCGTTGCCCCCCAGCGGGATCGTGAGCAGTTCTTC
CSVAPQRDREQFF
>TRBJ1-5|NA|TRBV2|TRBD1
TGTGCCAGCAGTAAGGACAGGGCGATTCAGCCCCAGCATTTT
CASSKDRAIQPQHF
>TRBJ2-7|NA|TRBV7-9|NA
TGTTCCAGCAGCTCCCCAGGGGCGGGAGACGCCTACGAGCAGTACTTC
CSSSSPGAGDAYEQYF
>TRBJ2-7|NA|TRBV5-5|NA
TGTGCCAGCAGCTTGGTCAACGAGCAGTACTTC
CASSLVNEQYF
>TRBJ1-5|few|TRBV28|NA
TGTGCCAGCAGCCAGGTTGGAGGGGCGCTTCCCCAGCATTTT
CASSQVGGALPQHF
>TRBJ1-2|NA|TRBV18|NA
TGTGCCAGCTCACCACCGGAGGGCACTGGCTATGGCTACACCTTC
CASSPPEGTGYGYTF
>TRBJ1-2|once|TRBV7-9|NA
TGTGCCAGCAGCTCCCCCCGAGGGAGGGGAGACCTCTATGGCTACACCTTC
CASSSPRGRGDLYGYTF
>TRBJ2-1|NA|TRBV12-5|NA
TGTGCTAGTGGTTTGGAAAGAGGTGAGCAGTTCTTC
CASGLERGEQFF
>TRBJ2-3|NA|TRBV6-6|NA
TGTGCCAGCAGTTACTCAGAGGGTCGCACAGATACGCAGTATTTT
CASSYSEGRTDTQYF
>TRBJ1-1|once|TRBV27|NA
TGTGCCAGCAAATCCTTAGACAGGTGGAAGGGGGACACTGAAGCTTTCTTT
CASKSLDRWKGDTEAFF